The clone carrying this T cell receptor beta chain has a handful of counts. The table came from immunoSEQ multiplex PCR; TCRdb's copy has only in-frame clones and leaves some out. The table lists 50,000 to 65,000 clones, roughly 90% of them singletons. This specimen comes from a study of OX40 agonist ivuxolimab in advanced cancers. Germline V gene lookup returns CDR1 SGHKS and CDR2 YYEKEE (reference sequence). V lost 4 bases and J lost 0, with 7 bases in between. The CDR3 is 13 residues long. The TCR originated in an adult with an advanced solid tumor such as melanoma, head and neck, liver or kidney cancer. The chain links TRBV5-5 to TRBJ1-1; no definite D call. The specimen was CD4+ or CD8+ T cells sorted from blood, collected in a trial of the OX40 agonist ivuxolimab. The CDR3, as DNA: TGTGCCAGCAGCCAAGGGCTGAACACTGAAGCTTTCTTT. Encoded protein: CASSQGLNTEAFF.